The present TCR beta chain was sequenced within a study of Graves' ophthalmopathy and Graves' hyperthyroidism. Study-level findings and limits: The model predicted ophthalmopathy progression with about 71% sensitivity and approximately 72% specificity.

The CDR3 loop spans 12 amino acids. Trimming removed 10 bases at V and 1 base at J, with 10 bases between. The V gene's germline CDR1 is WSHSY and CDR2 SAAADI. This clonotype was observed at least ten times. Antigen: not known. The authors amplified TCR beta CDR3 regions, and they did so from RNA transcripts for repertoire sequencing. The workflow started with a first-round RT-PCR run with HTBI primers and then moved on to a second-round multiplex PCR. TCRdb reprocessed the multiplex PCR reads with MiXCR, giving one entry per CDR3 protein. The data hold 500,000 to 800,000 distinct CDR3 sequences, with about 40% observed a single time.

The sample consisted of peripheral blood. The chain couples TRBV10-2 to TRBJ1-1; D is unclear. The sequence was collected from an adult man with Graves' ophthalmopathy. CDR3 in amino acids: CATKDGNTEAFF. CDR3 nucleotides: TGCGCCACCAAAGACGGGAACACTGAAGCTTTCTTT.